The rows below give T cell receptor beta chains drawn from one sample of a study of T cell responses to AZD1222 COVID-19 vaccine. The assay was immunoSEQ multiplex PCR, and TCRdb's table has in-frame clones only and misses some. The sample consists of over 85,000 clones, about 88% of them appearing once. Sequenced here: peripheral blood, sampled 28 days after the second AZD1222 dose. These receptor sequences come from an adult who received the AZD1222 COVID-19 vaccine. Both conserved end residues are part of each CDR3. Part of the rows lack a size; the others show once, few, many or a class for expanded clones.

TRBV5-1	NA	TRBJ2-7	CASSVGSTYEQYF
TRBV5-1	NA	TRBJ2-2	CASSFNLMGRGTGELFF
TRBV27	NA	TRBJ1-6	CASSSQGSTLHF
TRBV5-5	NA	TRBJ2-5	CASRVRGWETQYF
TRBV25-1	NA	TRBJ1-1	CASSQTGIHTEAFF
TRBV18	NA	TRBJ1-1	CASSRGQLNTEAFF
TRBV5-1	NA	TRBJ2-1	CASSLTGPPYNEQFF
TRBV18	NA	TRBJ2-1	CASSPFRVSEQFF
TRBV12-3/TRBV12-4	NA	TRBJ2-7	CASSAGVEQYF
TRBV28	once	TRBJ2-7	CASSPPGAGRPYEQYF
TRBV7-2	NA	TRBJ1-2	CASSPGDLRGYTF
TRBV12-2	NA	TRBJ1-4	CASRTRRGNEKLFF
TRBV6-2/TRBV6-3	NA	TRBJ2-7	CASSYPPGQGDYEQYF
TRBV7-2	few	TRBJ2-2	CASNNRLAGNTGELFF
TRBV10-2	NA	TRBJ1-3	CASSQLGTGAVNTIYF
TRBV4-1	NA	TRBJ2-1	CASSQGLARRAYNEQFF
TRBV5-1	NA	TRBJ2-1	CASRFDRSIYNEQFF
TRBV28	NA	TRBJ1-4	CASSLGERMGKLFF
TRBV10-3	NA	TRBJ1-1	CATCRDAYEGTEAFF
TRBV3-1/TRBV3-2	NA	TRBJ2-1	CASSPNPRRGGRESYNEQFF
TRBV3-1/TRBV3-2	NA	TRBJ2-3	CASSLEARGDTQYF
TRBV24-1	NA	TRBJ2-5	CATSPQGAEETQYF
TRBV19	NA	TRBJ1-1	CASSFRGGGAEAFF
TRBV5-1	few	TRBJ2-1	CASSLASGGYNEQFF
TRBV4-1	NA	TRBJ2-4	CASSQDMSGPAKNIQYF
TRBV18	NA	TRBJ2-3	CASSPPSGVRTQYF
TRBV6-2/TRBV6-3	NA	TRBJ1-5	CASSSWVSRGGKNQPQHF
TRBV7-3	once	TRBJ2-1	CASSLHTFNEQFF
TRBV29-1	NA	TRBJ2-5	CSVEKQETQYF